The 19 T cell receptor beta chains below were found in one sample sequenced in a study of brain T cells in children with intractable seizures. TCRdb's table, derived via immunoSEQ multiplex PCR, lists solely in-frame clones and lacks some. The profile shows about 110,000 clones, under 95% of them singletons. The sequencing here drew on peripheral blood, taken at surgery. These receptors were collected from a boy under three years old with hemimegalencephaly and intractable seizures.

CDR3 region: CASSFSTAAYEQYF. The CDR3 nucleotides read TGTGCCAGCAGTTTCTCGACAGCAGCTTACGAGCAGTACTTC. The chain is built from TRBV28 and TRBJ2-7; D might be TRBD1 (5 bases). Germline CDR1 is MDHEN and CDR2 is SYDVKM. Trimming removed 3 bases from V and 4 bases from J, with 13 bases in between. This CDR3 is built from 14 residues. Together with reference TRBV28 and TRBJ2-7, the CDR3 gives the full variable domain: DVKVTQSSRYLVKRTGEKVFLECVQDMDHENMFWYRQDPGLGLRLIYFSYDVKMKEKGDIPEGYSVSREKKERFSLILESASTNQTSMYLCASSFSTAAYEQYFGPGTRLTVT.

V gene TRBV2 combines with J gene TRBJ2-7; 12 bases line up with TRBD2. Germline CDR1 reads SNHLY; CDR2 reads FYNNEI. Trimming removed 6 bases from V and 0 bases from J; junction bases left unmatched: 12. The CDR3 spans 18 residues. This chain's CDR3 is CASRDNRGLAGLSYEQYF. CDR3 sequence (DNA): TGTGCCAGCAGGGATAACAGGGGACTAGCGGGTCTCTCCTACGAGCAGTACTTC.

This chain links TRBV5-1 with TRBJ2-7; D not certain. Trimming cost V 0 bases and J 1 base, with 5 bases left between them. The germline V gene encodes CDR1 SGHRS and CDR2 YFSETQ. The CDR3 runs to 13 residues. CDR3 nucleotide sequence: TGCGCCAGCAGCTTGGAAGTTTCCTACGAGCAGTACTTC. It is translated as CASSLEVSYEQYF. The full variable domain, completed using reference TRBV5-1 and TRBJ2-7, is KAGVTQTPRYLIKTRGQQVTLSCSPISGHRSVSWYQQTPGQGLQFLFEYFSETQRNKGNFPGRFSGRQFSNSRSEMNVSTLELGDSALYLCASSLEVSYEQYFGPGTRLTVT.

This sequence joins TRBV9 and TRBJ1-2; 9 bases line up with TRBD1. This CDR3 is 16 amino acids long. The germline V gene has CDR1 SGDLS and CDR2 YYNGEE. Trimming cost V 3 bases and J 2 bases; bases outside gene matches: 8. Written as DNA, the CDR3 is TGTGCCAGCAGCGCTCTACACAGGGGGCTCAACTATGGCTACACCTTC. Protein sequence: CASSALHRGLNYGYTF. The full variable domain, completed using reference TRBV9 and TRBJ1-2, is DSGVTQTPKHLITATGQRVTLRCSPRSGDLSVYWYQQSLDQGLQFLIQYYNGEERAKGNILERFSAQQFPDLHSELNLSSLELGDSALYFCASSALHRGLNYGYTFGSGTRLTVV.

This rearrangement joins TRBV29-1 to TRBJ2-5; weak D call: TRBD2 (5 bases). V was shortened by 3 bases and J by 5 bases, with 13 bases between the two germline ends. Looked up from germline, CDR1 is SQVTM and CDR2 is ANQGSEA. This CDR3 contains 13 residues. The CDR3 DNA sequence: TGCAGCGTTGACGGGGTCCGACGGGAGACCCAGTACTTC. This gives the protein CSVDGVRRETQYF.

The V call is TRBV19, the J call TRBJ2-1; no clear D gene. The V gene's germline CDR1 is LNHDA and CDR2 SQIVND (reference sequence). The V end lost 1 base, the J end lost 3 bases, and 10 bases lay between the germline ends. The CDR3 extends over 15 amino acids. The DNA of the CDR3 is TGTGCCAGTAGTATAGGAGGCCAGTACTACAATGAGCAGTTCTTC. Amino acid sequence: CASSIGGQYYNEQFF.

The chain is built from TRBV2 and TRBJ1-2; no definite D call. CDR3 length: 14 residues. The germline V and J ends were trimmed by 8 bases and 4 bases, with 17 bases remaining between them. CDR1 is SNHLY, CDR2 FYNNEI, per germline. The CDR3 nucleotides read TGTGCCAGCGCCGCAGGTATCAGATCCTATGGCTACACCTTC. It codes for CASAAGIRSYGYTF. Full variable domain (missing parts from reference TRBV2 and TRBJ1-2): EPEVTQTPSHQVTQMGQEVILRCVPISNHLYFYWYRQILGQKVEFLVSFYNNEISEKSEIFDDQFSVERPDGSNFTLKIRSTKLEDSAMYFCASAAGIRSYGYTFGSGTRLTVV.

The chain has TRBV19 and TRBJ2-3; D unresolved. V lost 7 bases to trimming and J lost 0 bases, with 5 bases between them. The CDR3 extends over 12 amino acids. Germline CDR1 reads LNHDA; CDR2 reads SQIVND (reference sequence). The CDR3 nucleotides are TGTGCCAGTACCGGGAGCACAGATACGCAGTATTTT. Amino acids: CASTGSTDTQYF.

This chain links TRBV29-1 with TRBJ2-1; D ambiguous. The ends were cut back, 4 bases at V and 8 bases at J, with 6 bases in the middle. CDR1 is SQVTM, CDR2 ANQGSEA, per germline. CDR3 size: 10 residues. This CDR3 reads CSVVAHEQFF. CDR3 nucleotides: TGCAGCGTTGTGGCCCATGAGCAGTTCTTC.

This clone was picked up a small number of times. The gene calls are TRBV23-1 and TRBJ2-5; a weak D match, TRBD2 (5 bases). TRBV23-1 is identified as an open reading frame with a role that is uncertain. This CDR3 is 15 amino acids long. V gave up 4 bases and J gave up 0 bases, with 12 bases separating them. The CDR3 here is CASSRGPINQETQYF. The CDR3 coding sequence is TGCGCCAGCAGTCGAGGGCCGATTAACCAAGAGACCCAGTACTTC.

The chain recombines TRBV28 with TRBJ2-7; TRBD1 is a possible D gene (6 bases). This CDR3 is built from 14 residues. The V end lost 4 bases, the J end lost 3 bases, and 13 bases lay between the germline ends. The germline V gene has CDR1 MDHEN and CDR2 SYDVKM. The CDR3 DNA follows: TGTGCCAGCAGTTACTACAGGGATTACTACGAGCAGTACTTC. Translation: CASSYYRDYYEQYF.

V and J are TRBV4-2 and TRBJ2-1; 9 nucleotides match TRBD2. After removal of 1 base from V and 5 bases from J, the junction contained 3 bases not matched to a gene. Germline assignment: CDR1 LGHNA and CDR2 YNFKEQ. The CDR3 consists of 15 residues. The CDR3 loop reads CASSQGTSENNEQFF. CDR3 bases: TGTGCCAGCAGCCAAGGGACTAGCGAAAACAATGAGCAGTTCTTC.

This chain connects TRBV7-9 to TRBJ2-2; 9 positions match TRBD1. Germline assignment: CDR1 SEHNR and CDR2 FQNEAQ (reference sequence). V was clipped by 5 bases and J by 5 bases; unmatched bases: 9. This CDR3 is 16 amino acids long. For the CDR3, the DNA is TGTGCCAGCAGCGGACCACAGGGGGCAGGTACCGGGGAGCTGTTTTTT. This gives the protein CASSGPQGAGTGELFF.

The rearrangement uses TRBV7-2 and TRBJ1-4; D is uncertain. The CDR3 runs to 13 residues. Germline V gives CDR1 SGHTA, CDR2 FQGNSA. Trimming left V 3 bases short and J 6 bases short, with 8 bases between. CDR3 bases: TGTGCCAGCAGCTTCTCCGGGGATGAAAAACTGTTTTTT. This codes for CASSFSGDEKLFF. Looking up the rest from reference TRBV7-2 and TRBJ1-4 gives the full variable domain: GAGVSQSPSNKVTEKGKDVELRCDPISGHTALYWYRQSLGQGLEFLIYFQGNSAPDKSGLPSDRFSAERTGGSVSTLTIQRTQQEDSAVYLCASSFSGDEKLFFGSGTQLSVL.

The chain couples TRBV5-4 to TRBJ1-2; TRBD1 might be the D (6 bases). The V gene's germline CDR1 is SGHNT and CDR2 YYREEE (reference sequence). CDR3 length equals 16 residues. V was cut by 4 bases and J by 0 bases, with 16 bases left in between. CDR3: CASSPKKRGANYGYTF. DNA for the CDR3: TGTGCCAGCAGCCCTAAAAAAAGGGGGGCTAACTATGGCTACACCTTC.

This clone occurred once. The J gene is TRBJ1-5, the V gene TRBV5-1, with D unresolved. Germline V gene data show CDR1 as SGHRS and CDR2 as YFSETQ. The CDR3 covers 14 residues. Trimming took 4 bases from V and 0 from J, leaving 8 bases between them. CDR3 nucleotide sequence: TGCGCCAGCAGCCCCTACAGTAGCAATCAGCCCCAGCATTTT. Protein product: CASSPYSSNQPQHF.

The V and J genes are TRBV28 and TRBJ2-1; 12 positions agree with TRBD2. Trimming took 8 bases from V and 7 from J; bases not matched to a gene: 12. This CDR3 is built from 16 residues. The germline CDR1 and CDR2 sequences are MDHEN and SYDVKM. Here the CDR3 reads CASPPPRTSGTNEQFF. In DNA, the CDR3 is TGTGCCAGCCCTCCCCCCCGGACTAGCGGGACGAATGAGCAGTTCTTC. Based on the CDR3 plus reference TRBV28 and TRBJ2-1, the full variable domain is DVKVTQSSRYLVKRTGEKVFLECVQDMDHENMFWYRQDPGLGLRLIYFSYDVKMKEKGDIPEGYSVSREKKERFSLILESASTNQTSMYLCASPPPRTSGTNEQFFGPGTRLTVL.

The chain combines TRBV19 with TRBJ2-2; 7 bases align to TRBD2. The CDR3 spans 15 residues. Germline-derived CDR1 and CDR2 are LNHDA and SQIVND (reference sequence). V shed 4 bases, J shed 5 bases, and the junction held 7 bases outside the gene matches. The chain's CDR3 is CASSKDGRRTGELFF. The CDR3 bases are TGTGCCAGTAGTAAGGACGGGAGGAGGACCGGGGAGCTGTTTTTT.

This clone has only one observation. The gene calls are TRBV2 and TRBJ2-2, with D perhaps TRBD2 (6 bases). This CDR3 spans 14 amino acids. Germline V lookup: CDR1 SNHLY, CDR2 FYNNEI. V lost 6 bases to trimming and J lost 8 bases, with 16 bases between them. Here the CDR3 reads CASSTGTSGGELFF. Here the CDR3 DNA reads TGTGCCAGCAGCACCGGGACTTCAGGGGGGGAGCTGTTTTTT.